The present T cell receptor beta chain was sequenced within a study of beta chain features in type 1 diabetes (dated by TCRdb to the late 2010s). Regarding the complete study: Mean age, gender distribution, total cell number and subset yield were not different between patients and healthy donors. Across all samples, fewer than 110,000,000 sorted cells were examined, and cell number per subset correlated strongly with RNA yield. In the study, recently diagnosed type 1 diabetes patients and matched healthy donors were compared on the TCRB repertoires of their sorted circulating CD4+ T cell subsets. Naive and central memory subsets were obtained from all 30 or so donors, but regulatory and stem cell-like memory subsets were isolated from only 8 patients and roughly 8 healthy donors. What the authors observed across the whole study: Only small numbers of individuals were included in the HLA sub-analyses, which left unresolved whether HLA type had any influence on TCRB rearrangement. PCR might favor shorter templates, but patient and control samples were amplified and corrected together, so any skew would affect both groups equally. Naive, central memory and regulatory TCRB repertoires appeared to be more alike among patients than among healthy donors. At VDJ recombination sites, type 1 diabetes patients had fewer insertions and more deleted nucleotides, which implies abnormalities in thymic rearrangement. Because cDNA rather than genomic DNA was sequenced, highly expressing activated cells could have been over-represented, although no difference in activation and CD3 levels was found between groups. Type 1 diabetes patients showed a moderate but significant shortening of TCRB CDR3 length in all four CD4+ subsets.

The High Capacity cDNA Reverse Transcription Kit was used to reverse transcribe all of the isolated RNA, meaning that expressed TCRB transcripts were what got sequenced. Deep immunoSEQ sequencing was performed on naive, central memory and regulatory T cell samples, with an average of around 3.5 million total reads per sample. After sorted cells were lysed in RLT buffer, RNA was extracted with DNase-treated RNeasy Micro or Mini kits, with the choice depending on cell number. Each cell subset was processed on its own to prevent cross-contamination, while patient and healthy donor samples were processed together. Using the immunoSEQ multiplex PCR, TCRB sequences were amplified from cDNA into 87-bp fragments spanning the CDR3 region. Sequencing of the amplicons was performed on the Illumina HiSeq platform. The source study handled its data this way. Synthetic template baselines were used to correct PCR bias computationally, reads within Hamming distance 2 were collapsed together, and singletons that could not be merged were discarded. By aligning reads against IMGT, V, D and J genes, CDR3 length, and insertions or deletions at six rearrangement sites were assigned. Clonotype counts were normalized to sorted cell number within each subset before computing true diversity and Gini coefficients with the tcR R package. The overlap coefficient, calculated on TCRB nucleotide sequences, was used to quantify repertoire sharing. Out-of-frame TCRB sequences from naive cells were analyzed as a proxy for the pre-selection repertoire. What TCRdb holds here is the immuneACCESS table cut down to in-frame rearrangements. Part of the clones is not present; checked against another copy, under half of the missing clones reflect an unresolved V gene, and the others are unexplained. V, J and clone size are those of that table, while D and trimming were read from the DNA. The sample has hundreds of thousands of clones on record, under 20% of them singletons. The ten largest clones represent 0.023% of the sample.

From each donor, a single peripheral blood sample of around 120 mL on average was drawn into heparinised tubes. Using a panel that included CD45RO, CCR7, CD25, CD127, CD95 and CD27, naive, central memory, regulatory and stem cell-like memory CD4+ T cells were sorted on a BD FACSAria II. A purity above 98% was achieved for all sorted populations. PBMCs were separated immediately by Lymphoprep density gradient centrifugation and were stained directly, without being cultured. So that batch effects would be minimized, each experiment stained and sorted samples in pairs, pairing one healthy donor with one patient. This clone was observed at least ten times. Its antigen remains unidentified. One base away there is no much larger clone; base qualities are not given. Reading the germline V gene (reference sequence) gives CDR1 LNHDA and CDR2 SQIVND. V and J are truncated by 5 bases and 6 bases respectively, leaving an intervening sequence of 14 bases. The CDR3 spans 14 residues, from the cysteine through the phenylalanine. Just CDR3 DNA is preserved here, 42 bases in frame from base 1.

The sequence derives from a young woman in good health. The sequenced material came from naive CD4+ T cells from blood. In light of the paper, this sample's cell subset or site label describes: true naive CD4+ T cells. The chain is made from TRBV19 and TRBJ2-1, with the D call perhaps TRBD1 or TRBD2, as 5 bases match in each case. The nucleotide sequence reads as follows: TGTGCCAGTAGTCCTTGGGACCGGCGCAATGAGCAGTTCTTC. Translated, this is CASSPWDRRNEQFF. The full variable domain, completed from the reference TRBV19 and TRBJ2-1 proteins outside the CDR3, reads DGGITQSPKYLFRKEGQNVTLSCEQNLNHDAMYWYRQDPGQGLRLIYYSQIVNDFQKGDIAEGYSVSREKKESFPLTVTSAQKNPTAFYLCASSPWDRRNEQFFGPGTRLTVL.